This T cell receptor (beta chain) was retrieved from a study of T cell repertoires in ileal Crohn's disease. Study results and caveats: Mucosal expansions were suggested to be mainly CD8 T cells.

The germline V gene has CDR1 SNHLY and CDR2 FYNNEI. The CDR3 loop spans 14 amino acids. Trimming pared 6 bases from V and 3 bases from J, leaving 14 bases between. This clone appeared a single time. Its antigen is undetermined. The repertoire was sequenced with immunoSEQ multiplex PCR; TCRdb's copy has only in-frame clones and lacks some. The sample lists roughly 3,500 clones, 70% to 85% occurring once. The V gene is TRBV2, the J gene TRBJ1-2; no clear D gene. The TCR comes from an adult with Crohn's disease. Sequencing was done on a sample of ileal tissue. The CDR3 DNA is TGTGCCAGCAGGAGACCAGACGGGGACTATGGCTACACCTTC. It encodes CASRRPDGDYGYTF.